The 21 T cell receptor beta chains below were found in one sample sequenced in a study of OX40 agonist ivuxolimab in advanced cancers. Assay: immunoSEQ multiplex PCR; the TCRdb copy retains only in-frame clones and omits some. The table has more than 15,000 clones, 78% seen once; the top ten hold under 30%. This specimen was CD4+ or CD8+ T cells sorted from blood, taken in a trial of the OX40 agonist ivuxolimab. All receptors derive from an adult with an advanced solid tumor such as melanoma, head and neck, liver or kidney cancer.

This clone has a handful of counts. The rearrangement joins TRBV7-8 to TRBJ2-4; 11 bases line up with TRBD1. Germline CDR1 SGHVS, CDR2 FQNEAQ. The trim removed 7 bases at V and 6 bases at J, leaving 8 bases unmatched. CDR3 size: 15 residues. The CDR3 loop is CASTPDRGPGNIQYF. The CDR3 nucleotides read TGTGCCAGCACCCCGGACAGGGGGCCCGGAAACATTCAGTACTTC. The variable domain in full, with the rest retrieved from reference TRBV7-8 and TRBJ2-4, is GAGVSQSPRYKVAKRGQDVALRCDPISGHVSLFWYQQALGQGPEFLTYFQNEAQLDKSGLPSDRFFAERPEGSVSTLKIQRTQQEDSAVYLCASTPDRGPGNIQYFGAGTRLSVL.

The V gene is TRBV18, the J gene TRBJ2-7; 8 bases match TRBD1. After removal of 2 bases from V and 2 bases from J, the junction contained 2 bases not matched to a gene. The CDR3 is made up of 14 amino acids. Looked up from germline, CDR1 is KGHSH and CDR2 is LQKENI. The CDR3 sequence is CASSPTGGPYEQYF. As DNA, the CDR3 is TGTGCCAGCTCACCAACAGGGGGTCCCTACGAGCAGTACTTC.

This chain connects TRBV28 to TRBJ1-1; D is ambiguous. This CDR3 comprises 13 residues. Germline lookup yields CDR1 MDHEN and CDR2 SYDVKM. V was cut by 2 bases and J by 1 base, with 5 bases left in between. The CDR3 reads CASSLQRNTEAFF. In DNA form, the CDR3 reads TGTGCCAGCAGTTTACAGCGGAACACTGAAGCTTTCTTT.

The J gene is TRBJ1-1, the V gene TRBV5-1; D not resolved. V lost 4 bases to trimming and J lost 3 bases, with 13 bases between them. The germline V gene encodes CDR1 SGHRS and CDR2 YFSETQ. The CDR3 runs to 14 residues. The DNA of the CDR3 is TGCGCCAGCAGCCCACTGGAGTGGGACACTGAAGCTTTCTTT. This sequence encodes CASSPLEWDTEAFF.

Concerning this clone itself: One end of the junction is discordant with germline, which a read error may explain. The rearrangement joins TRBV9 to TRBJ1-2; a weak D match, TRBD1 (5 bases). The CDR3 covers 15 residues. CDR1 is SGDLS, CDR2 YYNGEE, per germline. The CDR3 is CASSVAGHPNYAYIF. Here the CDR3 DNA reads TGTGCCAGCAGCGTAGCCGGACACCCGAACTACGCCTACATCTTC.

This clone occurred a few times. The J gene is TRBJ1-6, the V gene TRBV27; TRBD1 is a possible D gene (5 bases). The CDR3 runs to 14 residues. Germline V gene lookup returns CDR1 MNHEY and CDR2 SMNVEV (reference sequence). The V gene lost 3 bases and the J gene lost 5 bases, with 8 bases spanning the gap. In DNA, the CDR3 is TGTGCCAGCAGTTTGCAGGGCCATAATTCACCCCTCCACTTT. This encodes CASSLQGHNSPLHF.

The chain joins TRBV4-1 to TRBJ2-4; no reliable D call. This CDR3 is built from 13 residues. Looked up from germline, CDR1 is MGHRA and CDR2 is YSYEKL. V was pared by 3 bases and J by 6 bases, with 9 bases between. CDR3 DNA: TGCGCCAGCAGCCACCCTGCAGTAAACATTCAGTACTTC. Translated, it gives CASSHPAVNIQYF.

The chain links TRBV7-9 to TRBJ1-1; unclear D gene. The CDR3 sequence is 16 residues long. Between the trimmed V and J ends, which lost 0 bases and 2 bases, there was a span of 13 bases. Germline CDR1 is SEHNR and CDR2 is FQNEAQ (reference sequence). CDR3: CASSLAGPGGNTEAFF. CDR3 coding DNA: TGTGCCAGCAGCTTAGCAGGGCCGGGAGGTAACACTGAAGCTTTCTTT.

The chain recombines TRBV7-9 with TRBJ2-4; D call uncertain. V shed 3 bases and J shed 0 bases, with 6 bases lying between them. The CDR3 sequence is 14 residues long. Germline V lookup: CDR1 SEHNR, CDR2 FQNEAQ (reference sequence). CDR3 residues: CASSFSVAKNIQYF. CDR3 DNA: TGTGCCAGCAGCTTCAGCGTAGCCAAAAACATTCAGTACTTC.

The J gene is TRBJ2-3, the V gene TRBV7-3; 7 nucleotides line up with TRBD2. Unmatched junction bases numbered 9, after V lost 5 bases and J lost 4 bases. This CDR3 is built from 15 residues. Germline values: CDR1 SGHTA, CDR2 FQGTGA. CDR3 in DNA: TGTGCCAGCAGCCCCGGACTAGGAGCGGCAGATACGCAGTATTTT. It specifies CASSPGLGAADTQYF.

The CDR3 coding sequence is TGCGCCAGCAGCCAAGATAGGGACAGCAGCTCCTACGAGCAGTACTTC. It encodes CASSQDRDSSSYEQYF. The V call is TRBV4-3, the J call TRBJ2-7; TRBD1 matches 7 bases. Trimming at V came to 0 bases and at J to 0 bases, leaving 5 bases not matched to a gene. This CDR3 has 16 residues. The germline gives CDR1 LGHNA, CDR2 YSLEER.

The rearrangement joins TRBV5-4 to TRBJ2-5; tentative D call: TRBD1 (6 bases). The CDR3 spans 16 residues. V was trimmed by 4 bases and J by 0 bases, leaving 16 bases between them. In germline, CDR1 is SGHNT, CDR2 YYREEE (reference sequence). The CDR3 loop is CASSPMGHQYQETQYF. CDR3 DNA sequence: TGTGCCAGCAGCCCGATGGGACACCAGTACCAAGAGACCCAGTACTTC. Based on the CDR3 plus reference TRBV5-4 and TRBJ2-5, the full variable domain is ETGVTQSPTHLIKTRGQQVTLRCSSQSGHNTVSWYQQALGQGPQFIFQYYREEENGRGNFPPRFSGLQFPNYSSELNVNALELDDSALYLCASSPMGHQYQETQYFGPGTRLLVL.

This chain connects TRBV7-3 to TRBJ1-1; D remains ambiguous. Trimming removed 1 base from V and 0 bases from J, with 12 bases in between. The germline V gene has CDR1 SGHTA and CDR2 FQGTGA. The CDR3 sequence is 16 residues long. CDR3 coding DNA: TGTGCCAGCAGCTTAAATCCCCCCGCGATGAACACTGAAGCTTTCTTT. Residues: CASSLNPPAMNTEAFF.

The chain combines TRBV7-3 with TRBJ1-6, with 9 nucleotides matching TRBD1. This CDR3 has 15 residues. Germline V gene data show CDR1 as SGHTA and CDR2 as FQGTGA. Losses at the gene ends were 2 bases for V and 9 bases for J; bases not matched to a gene: 5. CDR3 region: CASSLGGQGSSPLHF. The DNA of the CDR3 is TGTGCCAGCAGCTTAGGGGGACAGGGAAGTTCACCCCTCCACTTT.

This chain joins TRBV7-8 and TRBJ2-1; the D is unclear. In germline, CDR1 is SGHVS, CDR2 FQNEAQ. This CDR3 is built from 14 residues. V lost 5 bases and J 5 bases, leaving 13 bases between the germline ends. The CDR3 spells CASSGRNRDNEQFF. The CDR3 coding sequence is TGTGCCAGCAGCGGACGTAATAGGGACAATGAGCAGTTCTTC.

This clone is a singleton in its sample. This chain uses TRBV19 with TRBJ1-1, with D perhaps TRBD1 (5 bases). This CDR3 contains 12 residues. In germline, CDR1 is LNHDA, CDR2 SQIVND (reference sequence). Trimming took 7 bases from V and 7 from J, leaving 13 bases between them. The CDR3 protein is CASMGQEIEAFF. The DNA for the CDR3 is TGTGCCAGTATGGGGCAGGAGATTGAAGCTTTCTTT.

The chain recombines TRBV9 with TRBJ2-1; weak D call: TRBD2 (6 bases). The CDR3 totals 15 residues. V dropped 1 base and J dropped 2 bases, with 10 bases sitting between them. The germline CDR1 and CDR2 sequences are SGDLS and YYNGEE. The CDR3 spells CASSVISGAYNEQFF. The CDR3 DNA follows: TGTGCCAGCAGCGTAATTAGCGGAGCCTACAATGAGCAGTTCTTC. Using reference TRBV9 and TRBJ2-1 for the parts outside the CDR3, the full variable domain is DSGVTQTPKHLITATGQRVTLRCSPRSGDLSVYWYQQSLDQGLQFLIQYYNGEERAKGNILERFSAQQFPDLHSELNLSSLELGDSALYFCASSVISGAYNEQFFGPGTRLTVL.

This chain connects TRBV9 to TRBJ1-3; D not certain. The CDR3 totals 16 residues. Germline lookup yields CDR1 SGDLS and CDR2 YYNGEE. Between the trimmed V and J ends, which lost 0 bases and 0 bases, there was a span of 10 bases. Here the CDR3 reads CASSVVDSVSGNTIYF. CDR3 coding DNA: TGTGCCAGCAGCGTAGTGGACTCCGTCTCTGGAAACACCATATATTTT.

The chain is built from TRBV5-6 and TRBJ2-7, with 7 bases aligning to TRBD1. Germline loops: CDR1 SGHDT, CDR2 YYEEEE. The CDR3 runs to 15 residues. V dropped 3 bases and J dropped 2; count of bases not matched to a gene: 8. CDR3 coding DNA: TGTGCCAGCAGCTGGCCGGGACAGAATACCTACGAGCAGTACTTC. Its protein is CASSWPGQNTYEQYF.

This chain joins TRBV5-1 and TRBJ1-4; 11 bases map to TRBD1. Unmatched junction bases numbered 3, after V lost 7 bases and J lost 4 bases. Germline assignment: CDR1 SGHRS and CDR2 YFSETQ. The CDR3 is 14 residues long. This chain's CDR3 is CASGTGGINEKLFF. The CDR3 region has the DNA TGCGCCAGCGGGACAGGGGGTATTAATGAAAAACTGTTTTTT.

The chain joins TRBV6-6 to TRBJ1-1; D is undetermined. V gave up 2 bases and J gave up 1 base, with 8 bases separating them. This CDR3 contains 14 residues. Germline CDR1 and CDR2: MNHNY and SVGAGI (reference sequence). The CDR3 nucleotides are TGTGCCAGCAGTTACGATGCGGAGAACACTGAAGCTTTCTTT. This gives the protein CASSYDAENTEAFF.